This T cell receptor beta chain was captured in a study of blood T cell repertoires in COVID-19. At the level of the study: PBMCs, B-cell-depleted T cells, or T cells provided the cDNA or gDNA that made up the material.

This table comes from immunoSEQ multiplex PCR, and its TCRdb copy is limited to in-frame clones, with some not included. The sample yields about 260,000 clones, approximately 89% seen once. Germline CDR1 is SGHTA and CDR2 is FQGNSA. Unmatched junction bases numbered 4, after V lost 5 bases and J lost 4 bases. CDR3 length: 13 amino acids. Specimen: peripheral blood. The chain joins TRBV7-2 to TRBJ1-2; 7 bases match TRBD1. The clonotype comes from a woman aged 45-59 years with acute or convalescent COVID-19. In DNA, the CDR3 is TGTGCCAGCAGCCCGGACAGGAGCTATGGCTACACCTTC. It specifies CASSPDRSYGYTF.